A selection of T cell receptor beta chains follows, all from one sample in a study of T cell responses to AZD1222 COVID-19 vaccine. Assay: immunoSEQ multiplex PCR; the TCRdb copy retains only in-frame clones and omits some. In the table there are over 60,000 clones, approximately 90% of which are singletons. The sample in question was peripheral blood, obtained 28 days after the second dose of the MenACWY control vaccine. The receptor set was obtained from an adult who received the MenACWY meningococcal vaccine as a control. Each CDR3 is given with its conserved first and last residue. D genes are given only for firm matches. Clone size is shown for a subset of rows, as once, few, many or a class of expanded clone.

V gene,J gene,clone size,D gene,CDR3 DNA,CDR3 protein
TRBV7-2,TRBJ2-2,NA,NA,TGTGCCAGCAGCTTAGCGGGTACGGGGACCGGGGAGCTGTTTTTT,CASSLAGTGTGELFF
TRBV19,TRBJ1-6,NA,NA,TGTGCCAGTAGTATGGCCTATAATTCACCCCTCCACTTT,CASSMAYNSPLHF
TRBV11-2,TRBJ1-1,NA,NA,TGTGCCAGCAGCTTAGCGCTTGGAGGAAGGGGGACGGGGGGCACTGAAGCTTTCTTT,CASSLALGGRGTGGTEAFF
TRBV27,TRBJ1-1,NA,NA,TGTGCCAGCAGTTTATCCGGACAGCTCCACACTGAAGCTTTCTTT,CASSLSGQLHTEAFF
TRBV3-1/TRBV3-2,TRBJ1-4,once,NA,TGTGCCAGCAGCCGCCCGTTGACAGGTTTTAATGAAAAACTGTTTTTT,CASSRPLTGFNEKLFF
TRBV25-1,TRBJ2-2,NA,NA,TGTGCCAGCAGCCGGGACTCCCTCGGGGAGCTGTTTTTT,CASSRDSLGELFF
TRBV7-9,TRBJ2-7,NA,NA,TGTGCCAGCACCCAAGGGAACAGGGAGGCCGAGCAGTACTTC,CASTQGNREAEQYF
TRBV14,TRBJ1-1,NA,NA,TGTGCCAGCAGCCAAGATTATACCCTGAACACTGAAGCTTTCTTT,CASSQDYTLNTEAFF
TRBV19,TRBJ2-1,NA,TRBD2,TGTGCCAGTAGTATGAGCGGGGGGATAAGCTCCTACAATGAGCAGTTCTTC,CASSMSGGISSYNEQFF
TRBV6-5,TRBJ2-7,NA,TRBD1,TGTGCCAGCTTCACAAGGGGGACAGGGGATAACGAGCAGTACTTC,CASFTRGTGDNEQYF
TRBV11-2,TRBJ1-2,once,TRBD1,TGTGCCAGCAGCTCCGACAGGGGCTATGGCTACACCTTC,CASSSDRGYGYTF
TRBV9,TRBJ1-5,once,TRBD1,TGTGCCAGCAGCGCACAGGGGAGCAATCAGCCCCAGCATTTT,CASSAQGSNQPQHF
TRBV14,TRBJ2-5,NA,NA,TGTGCCAGCAGCCAAGTGCAGGGCTTCCAAGAGACCCAGTACTTC,CASSQVQGFQETQYF
TRBV3-1/TRBV3-2,TRBJ1-3,NA,NA,TGTGCCAGCAGCCAAGATCCAGGTATCTCTGGAAACACCATATATTTT,CASSQDPGISGNTIYF
TRBV5-1,TRBJ2-1,once,TRBD2,TGCGCCAGCAGCTTTGCGGGGGTAGGGAATGAGCAGTTCTTC,CASSFAGVGNEQFF
TRBV21-1,TRBJ1-2,NA,NA,TGTGCCAGCATAGTCTGGGGGCTGAGGGACTATGGCTACACCTTC,CASIVWGLRDYGYTF
TRBV13,TRBJ2-7,NA,TRBD2,TGTGCCAGCAGCCCACCTTCGATTACTAGCGGGGCATCCTACGAGCAGTACTTC,CASSPPSITSGASYEQYF
TRBV12-3/TRBV12-4,TRBJ2-3,NA,NA,TGTGCCAGCAGTTTAGGCACAGATACGCAGTATTTT,CASSLGTDTQYF
TRBV2,TRBJ2-6,few,NA,TGTGCCAGCACCTGGTCGGGTTTCTCTGGGGCCAACGTCCTGACTTTC,CASTWSGFSGANVLTF
TRBV19,TRBJ2-1,NA,TRBD2,TGTGCCAGTAGTATAGCCCGGACAGGCCCTCGGGGACTAGCATACCTAAATGAGCAGTTCTTC,CASSIARTGPRGLAYLNEQFF
TRBV4-3,TRBJ2-7,NA,TRBD1,TGCGCCAGCAGCCAAGATTATACCCCTCCGGGACAGGTCCCCTACGAGCAGTACTTC,CASSQDYTPPGQVPYEQYF
TRBV7-3,TRBJ1-1,NA,TRBD1,TGTGCCAGCCCCCCCGGAATGGCGAACAGGGGGCGCCGGGGGTACACTGAAGCTTTCTTT,CASPPGMANRGRRGYTEAFF
TRBV28,TRBJ1-2,few,NA,TGTGCCAGCAGACGACAGCCCTATGGCTACACCTTC,CASRRQPYGYTF
TRBV19,TRBJ1-4,NA,TRBD1,TGTGCCACCGCCGGGACAGTGGGTGAAAAACTGTTTTTT,CATAGTVGEKLFF